This T cell receptor beta chain stems from a study of shared clonotypes between healthy human individuals. Turning to this clone: Its antigen is still unknown.

Everyone who donated was a Caucasian adult who lived in Nashville, Tennessee. Points from the study as a whole: On the whole, naive subsets had larger estimated richness than memory subsets had.

Per germline, CDR1 SGHAT and CDR2 FQNNGV. With V trimmed by 2 bases and J by 5 bases, 3 bases remained unmatched. The CDR3 is made up of 15 amino acids. Several immunoSEQ plates received, in even portions, the genomic DNA of each subset. Only in-frame clones appear in the TCRdb table, and some are missing; sequencing was by immunoSEQ multiplex PCR. The sample lists under 1,100,000 clones, about three quarters occurring once. The receptor's source is a man aged 18 to 30 in good health. The sequenced sample was memory CD4+ T cells sorted from blood. Noted subset: CD45RA-negative fraction. The chain has TRBV11-2 and TRBJ1-4, with 9 positions matching TRBD1. CDR3 in amino acids: CASSLSDRGNEKLFF. CDR3 coding DNA: TGTGCCAGCAGCTTAAGCGACAGGGGGAATGAAAAACTGTTTTTT.